This section outlines one TCR beta chain sequence together with its context. The CDR3 spans 14 residues. The treatment denotes: preoperative locoregional IRX-2 cytokine immunotherapy. Samples came from a phase Ib trial of preoperative locoregional IRX-2 cytokine immunotherapy. TCRdb's table, derived via immunoSEQ multiplex PCR, lists solely in-frame clones and lacks some. This sample has about 89,000 clones, with about nine tenths found just once. This entry belongs to a study of preoperative IRX-2 immunotherapy in early breast cancer. The chain is built from TRBV12-1 and TRBJ2-3. TRBV12-1 is listed as a pseudogene. This specimen consisted of tumor tissue, obtained after IRX-2 immunotherapy. This receptor was taken from a human donor with breast cancer. The CDR3 coding sequence is TGTGCCAGCAGCTTCATGGGAATAACAGATACGCAGTATTTT. This codes for CASSFMGITDTQYF.